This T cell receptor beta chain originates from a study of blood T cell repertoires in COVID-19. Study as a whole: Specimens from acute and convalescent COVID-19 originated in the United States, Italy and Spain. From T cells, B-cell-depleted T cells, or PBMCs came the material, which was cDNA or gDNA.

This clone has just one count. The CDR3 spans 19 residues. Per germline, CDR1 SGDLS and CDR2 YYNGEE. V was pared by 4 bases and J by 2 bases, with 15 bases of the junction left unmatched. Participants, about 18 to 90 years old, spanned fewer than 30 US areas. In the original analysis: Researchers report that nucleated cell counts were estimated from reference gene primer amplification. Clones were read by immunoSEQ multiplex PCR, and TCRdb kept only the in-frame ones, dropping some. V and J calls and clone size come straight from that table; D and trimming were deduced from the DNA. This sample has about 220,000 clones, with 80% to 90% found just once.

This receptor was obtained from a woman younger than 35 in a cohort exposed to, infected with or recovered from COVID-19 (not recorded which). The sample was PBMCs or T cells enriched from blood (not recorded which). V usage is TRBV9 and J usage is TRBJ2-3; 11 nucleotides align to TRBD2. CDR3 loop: CASSHPSPSGGRDTDTQYF. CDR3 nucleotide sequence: TGTGCCAGCAGCCACCCTTCCCCTAGCGGGGGGCGGGACACAGATACGCAGTATTTT. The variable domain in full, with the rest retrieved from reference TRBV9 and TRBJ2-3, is DSGVTQTPKHLITATGQRVTLRCSPRSGDLSVYWYQQSLDQGLQFLIQYYNGEERAKGNILERFSAQQFPDLHSELNLSSLELGDSALYFCASSHPSPSGGRDTDTQYFGPGTRLTVL.